The clone carrying this TCR beta chain was seen a few times. This specimen comes from a study of blood T cells in healthy people across ages. Then a second PCR, running roughly 6 to 11 cycles, was carried out with a sample-barcoded 5' primer and a J-beta primer mix. Every cDNA was tagged by a template-switch adaptor with 12 random nucleotides. TCRdb re-called the 5' RACE reads through MiXCR, storing one row per CDR3 protein. The sample has 600,000 to 900,000 distinct CDR3 sequences; around 24% are singletons. These data were also filed under a second study, of T cells of mothers and their children. That work states: A few healthy Caucasian mothers and their six children were the donors. Each mother yielded more than 9.5 million TCR beta CDR3 reads. Each child yielded some 3 million reads.

The sample was blood. The source is a boy younger than 18 in good health.

Written as DNA, the CDR3 is TGTGCCAGCAGCCCATACGTCGACGCTGAGCAGTTCTTC. Translated: CASSPYVDAEQFF. This chain uses TRBV7-9 with TRBJ2-1, with D hard to call. Per germline, CDR1 SEHNR and CDR2 FQNEAQ (reference sequence). Trimming removed 5 bases from V and 9 bases from J, with 14 bases in between. The CDR3 consists of 13 residues. The complete variable domain, with remaining parts taken from reference TRBV7-9 and TRBJ2-1, reads DTGVSQNPRHKITKRGQNVTFRCDPISEHNRLYWYRQTLGQGPEFLTYFQNEAQLEKSRLLSDRFSAERPKGSFSTLEIQRTEQGDSAMYLCASSPYVDAEQFFGPGTRLTVL.